This entry concerns a single T cell receptor (beta chain). Reasons for excluding patients were uncontrolled infection, other autoimmune disease, pregnancy or lactation. Diagnosis relied on clinical symptoms, serum thyroxine and TRAb, thyroid ultrasound and orbital computed tomography. The CDR3 is 14 amino acids. J gave up 3 bases and V 5 bases, and 5 bases lay outside the gene matches. Germline V gene sequence: CDR1 SGHAT, CDR2 FQDESV (reference sequence). TCR beta CDR3 sequences were amplified from RNA transcripts. HTBI primers were employed in a first-round RT-PCR of the TCR CDR3. TCRdb passed the multiplex PCR reads through MiXCR, listing each CDR3 protein once. Of roughly 420,000 distinct CDR3 sequences listed, approximately 14% are singletons. This entry is derived from a study of T cells in Graves' hyperthyroidism and ophthalmopathy.

This clonotype was obtained from a young woman with Graves' hyperthyroidism. The sample taken for sequencing was blood. J is TRBJ2-7 and V is TRBV11-1, with TRBD1 identical over 9 bases. The CDR3 sequence is CASSPDRGIYEQYF. CDR3 bases: TGTGCCAGCAGCCCCGACAGGGGGATCTACGAGCAGTACTTC. Filled out from reference TRBV11-1 and TRBJ2-7, the complete variable domain reads EAEVAQSPRYKITEKSQAVAFWCDPISGHATLYWYRQILGQGPELLVQFQDESVVDDSQLPKDRFSAERLKGVDSTLKIQPAELGDSAMYLCASSPDRGIYEQYFGPGTRLTVT.